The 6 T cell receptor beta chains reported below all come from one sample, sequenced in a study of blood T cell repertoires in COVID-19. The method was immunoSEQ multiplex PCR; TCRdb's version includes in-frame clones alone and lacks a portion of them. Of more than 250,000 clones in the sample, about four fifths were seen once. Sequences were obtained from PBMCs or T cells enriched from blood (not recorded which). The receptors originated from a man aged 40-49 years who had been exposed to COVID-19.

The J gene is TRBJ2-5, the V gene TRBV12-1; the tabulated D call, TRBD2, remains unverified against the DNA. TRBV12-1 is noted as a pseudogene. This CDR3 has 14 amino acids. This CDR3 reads CASRTKTRRETQYF. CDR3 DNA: TGTGCCAGCCGTACCAAAACTAGAAGAGAGACCCAGTACTTC.

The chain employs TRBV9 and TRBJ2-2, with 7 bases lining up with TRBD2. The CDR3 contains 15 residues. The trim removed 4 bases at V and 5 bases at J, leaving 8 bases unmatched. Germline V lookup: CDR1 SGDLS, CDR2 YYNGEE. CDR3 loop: CASSLGLGGTGELFF. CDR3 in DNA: TGTGCCAGCAGCCTCGGACTAGGAGGAACCGGGGAGCTGTTTTTT.

The CDR3 region has the DNA TGTGCCAGCAGCGTATGGGGACAGAATCAAGAGACCCAGTACTTC. Protein product: CASSVWGQNQETQYF. The gene calls are TRBV3-1 (or the pseudogene TRBV3-2) and TRBJ2-5; 7 nucleotides line up with TRBD1. Germline trimming cut 5 bases from V and 2 bases from J; bases unmatched to any gene: 8. This CDR3 has 15 amino acids. CDR1 is LGHDT, CDR2 YNNKEL, per germline (reference sequence).

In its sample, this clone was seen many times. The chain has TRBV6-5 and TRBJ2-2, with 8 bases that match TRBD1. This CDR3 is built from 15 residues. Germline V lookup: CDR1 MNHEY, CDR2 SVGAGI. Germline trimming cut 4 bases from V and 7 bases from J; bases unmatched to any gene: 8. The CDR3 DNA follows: TGTGCCAGCAGTTGGAGACAGGGGAGCTTCGGGGAGCTGTTTTTT. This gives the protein CASSWRQGSFGELFF.

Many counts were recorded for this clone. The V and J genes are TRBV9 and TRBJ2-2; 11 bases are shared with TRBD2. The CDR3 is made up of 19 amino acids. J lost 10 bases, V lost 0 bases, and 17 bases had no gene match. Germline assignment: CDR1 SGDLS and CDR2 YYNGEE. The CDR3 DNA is TGTGCCAGCAGCGTAGGTTGGCAGGTTAGCGGGAGGGCCGGTGCGGAGCTGTTTTTT. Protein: CASSVGWQVSGRAGAELFF.

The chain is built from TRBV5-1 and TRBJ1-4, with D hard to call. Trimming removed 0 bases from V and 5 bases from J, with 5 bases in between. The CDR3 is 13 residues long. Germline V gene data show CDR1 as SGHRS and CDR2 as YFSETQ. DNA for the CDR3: TGCGCCAGCAGCTTGGAGCCAAATGAAAAACTGTTTTTT. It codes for CASSLEPNEKLFF.